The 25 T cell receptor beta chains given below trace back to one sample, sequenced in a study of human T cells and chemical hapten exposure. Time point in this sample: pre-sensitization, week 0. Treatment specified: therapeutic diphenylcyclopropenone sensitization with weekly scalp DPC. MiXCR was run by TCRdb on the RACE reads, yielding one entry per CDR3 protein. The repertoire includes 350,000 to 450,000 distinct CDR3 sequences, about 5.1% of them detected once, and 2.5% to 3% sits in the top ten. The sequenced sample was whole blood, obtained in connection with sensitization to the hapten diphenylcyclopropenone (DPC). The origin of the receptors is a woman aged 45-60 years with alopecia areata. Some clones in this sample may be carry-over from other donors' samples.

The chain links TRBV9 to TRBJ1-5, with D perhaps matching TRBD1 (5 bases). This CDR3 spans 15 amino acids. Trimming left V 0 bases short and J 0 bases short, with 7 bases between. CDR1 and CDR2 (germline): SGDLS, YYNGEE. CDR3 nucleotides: TGTGCCAGCAGCGTAGAAGGGGTTAGCAATCAGCCCCAGCATTTT. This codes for CASSVEGVSNQPQHF.

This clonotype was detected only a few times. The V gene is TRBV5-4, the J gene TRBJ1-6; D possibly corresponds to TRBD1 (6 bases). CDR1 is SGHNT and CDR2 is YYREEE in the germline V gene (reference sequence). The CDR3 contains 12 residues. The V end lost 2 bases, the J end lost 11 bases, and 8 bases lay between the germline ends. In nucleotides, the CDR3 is TGTGCCAGCAGCTTCGGACAGCCACCCCTCCACTTT. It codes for CASSFGQPPLHF.

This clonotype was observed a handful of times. The CDR3 region has the DNA TGCAGTGCTAGCGGGGCCGGAACAGATACGCAGTATTTT. This translates into CSASGAGTDTQYF. The rearrangement joins TRBV20-1 to TRBJ2-3, with D perhaps given as TRBD1 or TRBD2 (5 bases each). Germline CDR1 and CDR2: DFQATT and SNEGSKA (reference sequence). The CDR3 spans 13 residues. V was shortened by 3 bases and J by 3 bases, with 10 bases between the two germline ends.

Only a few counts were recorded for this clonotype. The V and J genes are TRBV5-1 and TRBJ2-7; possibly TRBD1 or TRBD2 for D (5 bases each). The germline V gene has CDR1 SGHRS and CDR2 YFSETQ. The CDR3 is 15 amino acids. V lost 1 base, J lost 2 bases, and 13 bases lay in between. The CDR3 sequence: CASSLLGVTAYEQYF. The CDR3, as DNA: TGCGCCAGCAGCTTGTTGGGGGTAACAGCCTACGAGCAGTACTTC.

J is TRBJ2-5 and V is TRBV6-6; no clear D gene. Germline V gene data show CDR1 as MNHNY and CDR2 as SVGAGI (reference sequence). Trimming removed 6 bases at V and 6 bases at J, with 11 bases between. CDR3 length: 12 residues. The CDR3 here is CASSPQVKTQYF. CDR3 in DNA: TGTGCCAGCAGCCCCCAGGTGAAGACCCAGTACTTC.

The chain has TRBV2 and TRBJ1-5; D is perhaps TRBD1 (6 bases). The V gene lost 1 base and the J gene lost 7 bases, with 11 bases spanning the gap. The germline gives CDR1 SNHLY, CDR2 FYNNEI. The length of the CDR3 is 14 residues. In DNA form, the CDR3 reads TGTGCCAGCAGTGAAGAAGGGGGGGGACAGCCCCAGCATTTT. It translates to CASSEEGGGQPQHF.

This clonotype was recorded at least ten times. CDR3 nucleotide sequence: TGTGCCAGCAGTTTAATTTGGGCATCCGGTAGGAACACTGAAGCTTTCTTT. As protein: CASSLIWASGRNTEAFF. This sequence joins TRBV27 and TRBJ1-1, with D unresolved. The CDR3 spans 17 residues. The ends were cut back, 2 bases at V and 1 base at J, with 17 bases in the middle. Germline CDR1 and CDR2: MNHEY and SMNVEV (reference sequence).

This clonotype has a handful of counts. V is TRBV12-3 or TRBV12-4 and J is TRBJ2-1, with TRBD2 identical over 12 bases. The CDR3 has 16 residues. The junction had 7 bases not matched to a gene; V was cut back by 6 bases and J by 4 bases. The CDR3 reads CASRATSGSNYNEQFF. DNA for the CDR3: TGTGCCAGCAGGGCGACTAGCGGGAGTAATTACAATGAGCAGTTCTTC.

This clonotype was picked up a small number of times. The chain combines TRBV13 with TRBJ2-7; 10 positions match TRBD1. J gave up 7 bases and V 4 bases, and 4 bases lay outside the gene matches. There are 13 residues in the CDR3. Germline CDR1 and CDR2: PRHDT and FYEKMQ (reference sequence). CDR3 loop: CASSWTGGREQYF. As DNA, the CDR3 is TGTGCCAGCAGCTGGACAGGGGGAAGGGAGCAGTACTTC.

The CDR3 sequence is CSARGLVGETQYF. CDR3 DNA: TGCAGTGCTAGAGGACTAGTTGGAGAGACCCAGTACTTC. The V and J genes are TRBV20-1 and TRBJ2-5; weak D call: TRBD2 (6 bases). The length of the CDR3 is 13 residues. Germline V lookup: CDR1 DFQATT, CDR2 SNEGSKA (reference sequence). Trimming stripped 1 base from V and 4 bases from J, with 10 bases between.

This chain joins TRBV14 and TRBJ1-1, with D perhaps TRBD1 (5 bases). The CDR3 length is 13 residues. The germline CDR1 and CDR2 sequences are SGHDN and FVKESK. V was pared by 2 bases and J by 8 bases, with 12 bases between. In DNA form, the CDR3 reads TGTGCCAGCAGCCAACGGGGGTGGGCGGAAGCTTTCTTT. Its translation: CASSQRGWAEAFF.

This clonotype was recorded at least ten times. The CDR3 DNA follows: TGTGCCAGCAGTGCCGGGACGGCCTATGGCTACACCTTC. It is translated as CASSAGTAYGYTF. The chain uses TRBV2 and TRBJ1-2, with D perhaps TRBD1 (5 bases). This CDR3 region has 13 residues. Per the germline V gene, CDR1 is SNHLY and CDR2 is FYNNEI. V was cut by 4 bases and J by 4 bases, with 10 bases left in between.

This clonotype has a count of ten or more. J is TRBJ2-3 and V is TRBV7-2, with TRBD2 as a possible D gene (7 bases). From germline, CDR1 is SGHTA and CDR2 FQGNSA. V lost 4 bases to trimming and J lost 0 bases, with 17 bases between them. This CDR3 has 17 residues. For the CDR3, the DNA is TGTGCCAGCAGCTCCTCTTACGGGGGGCGGAGCACAGATACGCAGTATTTT. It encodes CASSSSYGGRSTDTQYF.

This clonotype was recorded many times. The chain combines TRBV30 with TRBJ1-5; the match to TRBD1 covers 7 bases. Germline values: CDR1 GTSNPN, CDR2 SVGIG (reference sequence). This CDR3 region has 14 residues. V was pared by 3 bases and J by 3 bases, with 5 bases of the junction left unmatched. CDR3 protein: CAWSAGTDNQPQHF. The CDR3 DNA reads TGTGCCTGGAGCGCCGGGACAGACAATCAGCCCCAGCATTTT.

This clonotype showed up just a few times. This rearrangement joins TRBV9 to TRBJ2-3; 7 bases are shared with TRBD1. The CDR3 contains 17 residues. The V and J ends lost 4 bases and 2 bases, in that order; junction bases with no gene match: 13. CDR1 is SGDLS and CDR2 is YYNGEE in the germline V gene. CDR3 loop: CASSIGVAGGSTDTQYF. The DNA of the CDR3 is TGTGCCAGCAGCATCGGGGTGGCAGGGGGATCCACAGATACGCAGTATTTT.

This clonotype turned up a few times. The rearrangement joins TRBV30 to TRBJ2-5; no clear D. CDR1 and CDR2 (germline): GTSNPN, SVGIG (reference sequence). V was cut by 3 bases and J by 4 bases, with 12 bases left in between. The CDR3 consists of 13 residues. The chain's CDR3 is CAWSRGYGETQYF. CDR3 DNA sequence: TGTGCCTGGAGCCGTGGGTACGGAGAGACCCAGTACTTC.

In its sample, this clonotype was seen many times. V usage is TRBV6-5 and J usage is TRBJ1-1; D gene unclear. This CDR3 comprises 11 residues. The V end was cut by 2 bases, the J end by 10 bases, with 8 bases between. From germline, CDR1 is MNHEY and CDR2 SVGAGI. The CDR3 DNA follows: TGTGCCAGCAGTTACGACAATCGAGCTTTCTTT. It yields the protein CASSYDNRAFF.

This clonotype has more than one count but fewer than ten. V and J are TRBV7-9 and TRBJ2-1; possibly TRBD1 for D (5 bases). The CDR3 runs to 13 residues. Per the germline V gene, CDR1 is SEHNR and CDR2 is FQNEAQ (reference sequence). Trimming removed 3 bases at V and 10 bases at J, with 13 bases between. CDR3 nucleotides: TGTGCCAGCAGCTTTGGGGCAACCCGGGAGCAGTTCTTC. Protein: CASSFGATREQFF.

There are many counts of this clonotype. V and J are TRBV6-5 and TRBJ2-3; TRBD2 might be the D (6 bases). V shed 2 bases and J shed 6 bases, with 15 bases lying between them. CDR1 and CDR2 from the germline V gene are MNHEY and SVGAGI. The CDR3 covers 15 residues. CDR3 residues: CASSYQRAPRDTQYF. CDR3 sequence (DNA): TGTGCCAGCAGTTACCAGCGGGCCCCTCGGGATACGCAGTATTTT.

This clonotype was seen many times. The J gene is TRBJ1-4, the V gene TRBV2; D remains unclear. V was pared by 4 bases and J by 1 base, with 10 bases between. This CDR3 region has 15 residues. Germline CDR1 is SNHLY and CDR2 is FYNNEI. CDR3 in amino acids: CASSGGLGTNEKLFF. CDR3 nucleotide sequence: TGTGCCAGCAGTGGTGGCTTGGGAACTAATGAAAAACTGTTTTTT.

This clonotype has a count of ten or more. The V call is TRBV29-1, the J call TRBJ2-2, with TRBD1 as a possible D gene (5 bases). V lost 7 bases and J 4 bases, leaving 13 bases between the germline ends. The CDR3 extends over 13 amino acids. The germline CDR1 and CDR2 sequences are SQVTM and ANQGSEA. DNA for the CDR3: TGCAGCGGAATAGGGGTTGGCACCGGGGAGCTGTTTTTT. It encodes CSGIGVGTGELFF.

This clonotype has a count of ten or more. CDR3 amino acids: CASSQELIGNQPQHF. The CDR3 DNA sequence: TGCGCCAGCAGCCAAGAATTGATAGGGAATCAGCCCCAGCATTTT. This sequence joins TRBV4-3 and TRBJ1-5; D gene ambiguous. Germline assignment: CDR1 LGHNA and CDR2 YSLEER. CDR3 length equals 15 residues. Trimming shortened V by 0 bases and J by 4 bases, and 10 bases separated the two germline ends.

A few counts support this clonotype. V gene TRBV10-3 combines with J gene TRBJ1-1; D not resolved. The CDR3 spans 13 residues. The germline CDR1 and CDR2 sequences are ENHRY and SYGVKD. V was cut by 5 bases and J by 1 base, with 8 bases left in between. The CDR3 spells CAISSHTNTEAFF. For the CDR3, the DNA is TGTGCCATCAGTTCCCATACGAACACTGAAGCTTTCTTT.

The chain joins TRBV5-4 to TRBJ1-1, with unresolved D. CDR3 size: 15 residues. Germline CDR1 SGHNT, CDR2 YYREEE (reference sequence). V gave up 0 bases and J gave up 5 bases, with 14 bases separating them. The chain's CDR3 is CASSLAQQVRTEAFF. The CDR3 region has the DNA TGTGCCAGCAGCTTGGCGCAGCAGGTACGGACTGAAGCTTTCTTT. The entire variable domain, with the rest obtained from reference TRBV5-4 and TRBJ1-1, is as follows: ETGVTQSPTHLIKTRGQQVTLRCSSQSGHNTVSWYQQALGQGPQFIFQYYREEENGRGNFPPRFSGLQFPNYSSELNVNALELDDSALYLCASSLAQQVRTEAFFGQGTRLTVV.

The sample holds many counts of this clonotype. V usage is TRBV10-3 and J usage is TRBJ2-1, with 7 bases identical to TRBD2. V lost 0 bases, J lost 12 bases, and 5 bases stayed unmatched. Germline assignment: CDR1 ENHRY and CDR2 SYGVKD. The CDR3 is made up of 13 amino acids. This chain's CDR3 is CAISESGGGRQFF. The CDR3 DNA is TGTGCCATCAGTGAGTCTGGGGGGGGGAGGCAGTTCTTC.